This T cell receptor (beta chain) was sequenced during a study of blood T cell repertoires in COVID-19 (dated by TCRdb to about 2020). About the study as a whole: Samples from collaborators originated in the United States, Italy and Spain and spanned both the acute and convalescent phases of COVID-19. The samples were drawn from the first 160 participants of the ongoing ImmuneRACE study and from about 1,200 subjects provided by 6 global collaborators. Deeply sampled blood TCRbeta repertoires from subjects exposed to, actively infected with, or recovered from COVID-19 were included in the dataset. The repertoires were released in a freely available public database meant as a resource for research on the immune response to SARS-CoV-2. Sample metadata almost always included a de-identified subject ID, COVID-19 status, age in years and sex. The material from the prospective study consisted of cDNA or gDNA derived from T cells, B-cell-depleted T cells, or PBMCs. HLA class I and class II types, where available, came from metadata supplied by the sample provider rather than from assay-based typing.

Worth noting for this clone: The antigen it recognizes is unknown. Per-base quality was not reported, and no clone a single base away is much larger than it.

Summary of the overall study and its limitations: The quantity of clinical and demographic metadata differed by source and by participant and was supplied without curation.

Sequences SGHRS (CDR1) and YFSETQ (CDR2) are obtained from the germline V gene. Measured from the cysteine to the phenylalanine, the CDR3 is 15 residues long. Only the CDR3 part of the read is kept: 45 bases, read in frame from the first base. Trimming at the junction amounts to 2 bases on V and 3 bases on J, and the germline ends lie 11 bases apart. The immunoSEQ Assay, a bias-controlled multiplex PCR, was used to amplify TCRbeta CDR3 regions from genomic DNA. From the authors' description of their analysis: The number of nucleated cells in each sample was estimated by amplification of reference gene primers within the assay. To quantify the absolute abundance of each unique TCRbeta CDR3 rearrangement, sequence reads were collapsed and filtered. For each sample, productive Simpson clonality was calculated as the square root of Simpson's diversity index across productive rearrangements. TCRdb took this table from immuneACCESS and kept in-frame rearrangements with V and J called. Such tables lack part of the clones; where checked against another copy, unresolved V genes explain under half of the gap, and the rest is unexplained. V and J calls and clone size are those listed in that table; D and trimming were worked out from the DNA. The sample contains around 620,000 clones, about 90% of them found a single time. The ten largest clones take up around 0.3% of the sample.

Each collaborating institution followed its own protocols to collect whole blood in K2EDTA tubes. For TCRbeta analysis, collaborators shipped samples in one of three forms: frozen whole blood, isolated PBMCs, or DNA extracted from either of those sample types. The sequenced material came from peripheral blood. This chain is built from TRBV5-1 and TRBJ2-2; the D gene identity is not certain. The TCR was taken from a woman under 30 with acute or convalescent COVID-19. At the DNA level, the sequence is TGCGCCAGCAGCTTTGCAGGATCGGACACCGGGGAGCTGTTTTTT. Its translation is CASSFAGSDTGELFF.